The 23 T cell receptor beta chains below come from one sample, sequenced in a study of vaccination and CD4 T cells after COVID-19. Treatment defined: roughly nine-day PBMC culture with coronavirus spike peptide pools or control peptides (ViraFEST assay). Before the COVID-19 pandemic (2011-2018), CD4+ T cells were obtained from the unexposed donor. The Oncomine TCR Beta short-read assay sequenced DNA from cultured CD4+ T cells. TCRdb reanalysed the PCR reads using MiXCR and keeps one entry per CDR3 protein. Of about 7,300 distinct CDR3 sequences listed, just over 70% are singletons. These receptors have no identified antigens. The source material was CD4+ T cells from blood, cultured in vitro. The receptors derive from a human donor in good health.

The chain recombines TRBV20-1 with TRBJ1-1, with D tentatively TRBD1 (6 bases). The CDR3 runs 13 residues. The V gene's germline CDR1 is DFQATT and CDR2 SNEGSKA (reference sequence). V was pared by 3 bases and J by 4 bases, with 12 bases between. DNA of the CDR3: TGCAGTGCTAGCATACAGGGATCCACTGAAGCTTTCTTT. Residues: CSASIQGSTEAFF.

The chain has TRBV20-1 and TRBJ2-5, with TRBD2 identical over 14 bases. The CDR3 has 14 amino acids. Unmatched junction bases numbered 4, after V lost 6 bases and J lost 4 bases. The germline V gene encodes CDR1 DFQATT and CDR2 SNEGSKA (reference sequence). This CDR3 is CSARLAGGGETQYF. In DNA, the CDR3 is TGCAGTGCAAGACTAGCGGGAGGGGGAGAGACCCAGTACTTC.

The rearrangement uses TRBV7-6 and TRBJ2-5; no clear D. The V gene lost 1 base and the J gene lost 2 bases, with 8 bases spanning the gap. The CDR3 contains 14 residues. Germline V lookup: CDR1 SGHVS, CDR2 FNYEAQ. The CDR3 coding sequence is TGTGCCAGCAGCTTAGACCTGGGACAAGAGACCCAGTACTTC. This translates into CASSLDLGQETQYF.

The chain has TRBV6-1 and TRBJ1-2; the match to TRBD1 covers 7 bases. This CDR3 contains 11 residues. V lost 6 bases, J lost 8 bases, and 3 bases stayed unmatched. The V gene's germline CDR1 is MNHNS and CDR2 SASEGT. As DNA, the CDR3 is TGTGCCAGCAGATTAGGGGGCGGCTACACCTTC. Protein sequence: CASRLGGGYTF.

Remarks on this clonotype: This CDR3 is missing its conserved last phenylalanine or tryptophan, likely due to a read error. The gene calls are TRBV20-1 and TRBJ1-2, with D unclear. V was pared by 4 bases and J by 5 bases, with 11 bases between. The CDR3 loop spans 12 amino acids. Germline loops: CDR1 DFQATT, CDR2 SNEGSKA (reference sequence). The CDR3 nucleotides are TGCAGTGCTACTAAGTCTAGTTATGGCTACACCCTC. It specifies CSATKSSYGYTL.

The chain recombines TRBV10-3 with TRBJ1-1; no reliable D call. V was shortened by 3 bases and J by 6 bases, with 11 bases between the two germline ends. The germline CDR1 and CDR2 sequences are ENHRY and SYGVKD. The CDR3 is 13 residues long. The CDR3 here is CAISDFGQAEAFF. The DNA for the CDR3 is TGTGCCATCAGTGATTTCGGCCAGGCTGAAGCTTTCTTT.

A few counts support this clonotype. The J gene is TRBJ1-6, the V gene TRBV7-9; D remains unclear. Trimming shortened V by 6 bases and J by 13 bases, and 10 bases separated the two germline ends. The CDR3 totals 11 residues. CDR1 and CDR2 from the germline V gene are SEHNR and FQNEAQ (reference sequence). CDR3 nucleotides: TGTGCCAGCAGTTCCGACCTGCCCCTCCACTTT. Translation gives CASSSDLPLHF.

The chain couples TRBV25-1 to TRBJ1-5, with TRBD1 matching 7 bases. Germline V gene data show CDR1 as MGHDK and CDR2 as SYGVNS. V lost 5 bases and J lost 0; bases outside the gene matches: 7. The CDR3 spans 16 residues. CDR3 bases: TGTGCCAGCAGTTCTAACAGGGGACATAGCAATCAGCCCCAGCATTTT. Its translation: CASSSNRGHSNQPQHF.

The chain is built from TRBV4-1 and TRBJ2-7; 7 bases agree with TRBD1. With V trimmed by 1 base and J by 1 base, 1 base remained unmatched. The CDR3 is made up of 14 amino acids. Germline-derived CDR1 and CDR2 are MGHRA and YSYEKL. The CDR3 reads CASSQGDSSYEQYF. DNA of the CDR3: TGCGCCAGCAGCCAAGGGGACAGTTCCTACGAGCAGTACTTC.

The rearrangement uses TRBV6-1 and TRBJ1-2, with a possible D match to TRBD1 (6 bases). Germline CDR1 and CDR2: MNHNS and SASEGT. The CDR3 is made up of 15 amino acids. The V end lost 7 bases, the J end lost 4 bases, and 19 bases lay between the germline ends. CDR3 region: CASMGVIGGLYGYTF. CDR3 DNA sequence: TGTGCCAGCATGGGGGTTATCGGGGGGCTCTATGGCTACACCTTC.

This clonotype was detected a few times. V gene TRBV24-1 combines with J gene TRBJ2-2; TRBD2 aligns across 14 bases. The CDR3 contains 19 residues. J was trimmed by 6 bases and V by 2 bases; bases with no gene match: 10. Germline lookup yields CDR1 KGHDR and CDR2 SFDVKD. CDR3 amino acids: CATSDYGLAGGRGAGELFF. The CDR3 bases are TGTGCCACCAGTGATTACGGACTAGCGGGGGGACGGGGCGCCGGGGAGCTGTTTTTT.

This rearrangement joins TRBV6-2 or TRBV6-3 to TRBJ2-1; 8 bases map to TRBD2. The germline V gene encodes CDR1 MNHEY and CDR2 SVGEGT. This CDR3 contains 17 residues. V shed 0 bases, J shed 7 bases, and the junction held 11 bases outside the gene matches. CDR3 nucleotide sequence: TGTGCCAGCAGTTACTCCCGAGCGGGGGTTGGAATTAATGAGCAGTTCTTC. This sequence encodes CASSYSRAGVGINEQFF.

The chain employs TRBV10-2 and TRBJ2-2, with D perhaps matching TRBD2 (6 bases). With 4 bases removed from V and 4 bases from J, the gap between germline ends came to 10 bases. CDR3 size: 14 residues. Per germline, CDR1 WSHSY and CDR2 SAAADI. This CDR3 is CASSVGEVTGELFF. The DNA for the CDR3 is TGCGCCAGCAGTGTTGGGGAGGTCACCGGGGAGCTGTTTTTT.

This chain links TRBV7-2 with TRBJ2-4; D remains unclear. CDR1 and CDR2 from the germline V gene are SGHTA and FQGNSA. Trimming cost V 3 bases and J 7 bases, with 10 bases left between them. The CDR3 is made up of 13 amino acids. The CDR3 bases are TGTGCCAGCAGCTTTAGTTTCGCGAACATTCAGTACTTC. It yields the protein CASSFSFANIQYF.

The V gene is TRBV20-1, the J gene TRBJ1-5; no firm D call. With 3 bases removed from V and 0 bases from J, the gap between germline ends came to 12 bases. CDR1 is DFQATT, CDR2 SNEGSKA, per germline (reference sequence). CDR3 length equals 15 residues. The CDR3 region is CSASSMRDSNQPQHF. DNA of the CDR3: TGCAGTGCTAGTAGTATGCGAGATAGCAATCAGCCCCAGCATTTT.

The genes are TRBV12-3 or TRBV12-4 and TRBJ2-3, with D possibly being TRBD1 (6 bases). The CDR3 loop spans 16 amino acids. The V end was cut by 1 base, the J end by 1 base, with 12 bases between. CDR3 residues: CASSLVLGARTDTQYF. CDR3 in DNA: TGTGCCAGCAGTTTAGTCCTGGGGGCGCGCACAGATACGCAGTATTTT.

J is TRBJ2-3 and V is TRBV10-1; 9 bases fit TRBD2. Trimming cost V 4 bases and J 4 bases; bases outside gene matches: 12. CDR3 length equals 17 residues. The germline V gene has CDR1 WNHNN and CDR2 SYGVQD (reference sequence). CDR3 loop: CASSVGSGSRLADTQYF. CDR3 bases: TGCGCCAGCAGTGTAGGTAGCGGGAGTCGTCTAGCAGATACGCAGTATTTT.

A few counts support this clonotype. This chain joins TRBV12-3 or TRBV12-4 and TRBJ1-5; D ambiguous. This CDR3 comprises 14 residues. The ends were cut back, 3 bases at V and 0 bases at J, with 6 bases in the middle. CDR3 nucleotide sequence: TGTGCCAGCAGTTTTTACTATAGCAATCAGCCCCAGCATTTT. Encoded protein: CASSFYYSNQPQHF.

The chain recombines TRBV6-1 with TRBJ2-6; no reliable D call. This CDR3 has 15 residues. V was clipped by 5 bases and J by 0 bases, with 8 bases between them. Germline CDR1 MNHNS, CDR2 SASEGT. The CDR3, as DNA: TGTGCCAGCAGTAGACCGGTCTCTGGGGCCAACGTCCTGACTTTC. Amino acids: CASSRPVSGANVLTF.

The chain has TRBV28 and TRBJ2-4; D is unclear. Germline values: CDR1 MDHEN, CDR2 SYDVKM. CDR3 length: 10 residues. Trimming cost V 2 bases and J 8 bases, with 1 base left between them. CDR3 in amino acids: CASSLDIQYF. In DNA, the CDR3 is TGTGCCAGCAGTTTAGACATTCAGTACTTC.

This sequence joins TRBV7-9 and TRBJ1-1; D is unresolved. V was shortened by 5 bases and J by 9 bases, with 13 bases between the two germline ends. From germline, CDR1 is SEHNR and CDR2 FQNEAQ (reference sequence). This CDR3 contains 12 residues. The CDR3 here is CASSPEVSKAFF. CDR3 DNA sequence: TGTGCCAGCAGCCCCGAGGTTTCCAAAGCTTTCTTT.

The chain uses TRBV20-1 and TRBJ1-2; D is uncertain. V lost 6 bases to trimming and J lost 4 bases, with 18 bases between them. Germline V lookup: CDR1 DFQATT, CDR2 SNEGSKA (reference sequence). This CDR3 contains 14 residues. CDR3 sequence: CSAPRATGVYGYTF. The DNA for the CDR3 is TGCAGTGCCCCTAGGGCCACGGGTGTCTATGGCTACACCTTC.

DNA of the CDR3: TGTGCCAGCAGAATAATTCCGGGACAGGGGACTGAAGCTTTCTTT. It specifies CASRIIPGQGTEAFF. This chain joins TRBV6-2 or TRBV6-3 and TRBJ1-1, with 10 bases fitting TRBD1. This CDR3 is 15 amino acids long. Germline V gene data show CDR1 as MNHEY and CDR2 as SVGEGT. V was pared by 6 bases and J by 5 bases, with 9 bases of the junction left unmatched.